This T cell receptor (beta chain) was sequenced for a study of neurological immune-mediated disorders. Many counts were recorded for this clonotype. CDR1 and CDR2 (germline): DFQATT, SNEGSKA (reference sequence). CDR3 length equals 13 residues. Between the trimmed V and J ends, which lost 2 bases and 6 bases, there was a span of 14 bases. TCRdb re-called the 5' RACE reads with MiXCR, one entry per CDR3 protein. The sample holds about 16,000 distinct CDR3 sequences; less than 25% are singletons and the top ten take 20% to 25%. Sequenced input: PBMCs. This TCR was recovered from a man aged 50 or older in good health. The rearrangement uses TRBV20-1 and TRBJ2-7, with D possibly TRBD1 on 6 matching bases. The chain's CDR3 is CSARFTGRSEQYF. The CDR3 DNA reads TGCAGTGCTAGATTTACAGGGCGATCCGAGCAGTACTTC.